This T cell receptor (beta chain) stems from a study of technical replicates of blood from a handful of donors. The repertoire was sequenced with immunoSEQ multiplex PCR; TCRdb's copy has only in-frame clones and lacks some. Among about 89,000 clones listed, 94% were seen once. Germline assignment: CDR1 SGHTA and CDR2 FQGNSA. The CDR3 spans 14 residues. With 0 bases removed from V and 7 bases from J, the gap between germline ends came to 12 bases. J is TRBJ1-2 and V is TRBV7-2; TRBD1 is a possible D gene (5 bases). This TCR derives from a human donor in good health. The sample was T cells isolated from PBMCs. CDR3 nucleotides: TGTGCCAGCAGCTTAGCGGTATTGCAGGGTGGCTACACCTTC. Amino acids: CASSLAVLQGGYTF.